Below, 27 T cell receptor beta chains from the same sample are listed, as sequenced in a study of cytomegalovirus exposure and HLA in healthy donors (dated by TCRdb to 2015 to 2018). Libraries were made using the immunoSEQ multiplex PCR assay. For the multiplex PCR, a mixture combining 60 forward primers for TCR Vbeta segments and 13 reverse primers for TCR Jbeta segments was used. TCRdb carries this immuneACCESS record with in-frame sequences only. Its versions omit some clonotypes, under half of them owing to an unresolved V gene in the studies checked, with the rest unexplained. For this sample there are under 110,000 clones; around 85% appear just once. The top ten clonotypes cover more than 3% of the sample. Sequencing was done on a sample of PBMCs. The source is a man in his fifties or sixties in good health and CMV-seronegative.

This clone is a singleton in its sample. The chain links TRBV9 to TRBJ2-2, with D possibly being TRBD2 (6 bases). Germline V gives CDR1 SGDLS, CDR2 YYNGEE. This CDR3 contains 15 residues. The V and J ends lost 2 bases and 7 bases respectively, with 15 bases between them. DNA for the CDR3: TGTGCCAGCAGCGTGGAGGGGAGTGGACTCGGGGAGCTGTTTTTT. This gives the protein CASSVEGSGLGELFF.

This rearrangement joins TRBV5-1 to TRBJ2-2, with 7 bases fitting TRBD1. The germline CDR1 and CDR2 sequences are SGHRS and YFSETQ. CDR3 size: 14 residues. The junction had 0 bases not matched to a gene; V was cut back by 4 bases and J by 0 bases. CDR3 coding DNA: TGCGCCAGCAGCCAGGGGGCGAACACCGGGGAGCTGTTTTTT. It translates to CASSQGANTGELFF.

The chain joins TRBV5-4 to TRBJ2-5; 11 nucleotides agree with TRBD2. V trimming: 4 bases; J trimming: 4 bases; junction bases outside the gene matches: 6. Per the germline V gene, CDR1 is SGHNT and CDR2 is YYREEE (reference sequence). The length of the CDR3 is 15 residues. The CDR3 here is CASSVRLAGTETQYF. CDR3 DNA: TGTGCCAGCAGCGTACGACTAGCGGGGACAGAGACCCAGTACTTC.

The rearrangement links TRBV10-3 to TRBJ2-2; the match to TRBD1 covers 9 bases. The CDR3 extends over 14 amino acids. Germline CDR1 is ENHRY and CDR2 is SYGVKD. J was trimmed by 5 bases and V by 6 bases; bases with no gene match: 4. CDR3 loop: CAIRQGAGTGELFF. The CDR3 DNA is TGTGCCATCAGACAGGGGGCGGGGACCGGGGAGCTGTTTTTT.

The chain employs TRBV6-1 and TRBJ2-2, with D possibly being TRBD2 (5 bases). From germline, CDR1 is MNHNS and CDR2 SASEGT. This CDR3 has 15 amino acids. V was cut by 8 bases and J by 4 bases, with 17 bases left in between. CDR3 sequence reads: CASQGGEGTTGELFF. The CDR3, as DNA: TGTGCCAGCCAAGGCGGAGAGGGTACCACCGGGGAGCTGTTTTTT.

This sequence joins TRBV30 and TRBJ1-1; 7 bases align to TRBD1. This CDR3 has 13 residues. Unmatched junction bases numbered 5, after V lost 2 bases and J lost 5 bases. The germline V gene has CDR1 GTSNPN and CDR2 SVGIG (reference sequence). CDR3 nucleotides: TGTGCCTGGAGTCGACAGGGTCCTACTGAAGCTTTCTTT. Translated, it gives CAWSRQGPTEAFF.

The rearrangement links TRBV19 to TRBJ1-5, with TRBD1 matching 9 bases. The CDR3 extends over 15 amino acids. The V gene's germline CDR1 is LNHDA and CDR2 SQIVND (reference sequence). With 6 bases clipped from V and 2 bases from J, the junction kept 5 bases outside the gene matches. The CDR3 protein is CASRDRGSGNQPQHF. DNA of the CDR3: TGTGCCAGTAGGGACAGGGGATCTGGCAATCAGCCCCAGCATTTT. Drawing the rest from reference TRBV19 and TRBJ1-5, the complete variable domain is DGGITQSPKYLFRKEGQNVTLSCEQNLNHDAMYWYRQDPGQGLRLIYYSQIVNDFQKGDIAEGYSVSREKKESFPLTVTSAQKNPTAFYLCASRDRGSGNQPQHFGDGTRLSIL.

CDR3 sequence (DNA): TGTGCCAGCAGCCAAGATAGCGGCAGGGCCCACGAGCAGTACTTC. Residues: CASSQDSGRAHEQYF. The rearrangement uses TRBV14 and TRBJ2-7; the D gene is possibly TRBD2 (6 bases). V shed 0 bases and J shed 5 bases, with 14 bases lying between them. The CDR3 totals 15 residues. Germline CDR1 is SGHDN and CDR2 is FVKESK.

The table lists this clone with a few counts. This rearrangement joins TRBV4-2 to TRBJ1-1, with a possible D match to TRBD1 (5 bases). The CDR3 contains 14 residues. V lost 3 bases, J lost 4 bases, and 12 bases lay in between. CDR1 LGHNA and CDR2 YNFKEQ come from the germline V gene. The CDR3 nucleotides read TGTGCCAGCAGCCATGCGGGGGGTGGCACTGAAGCTTTCTTT. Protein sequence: CASSHAGGGTEAFF.

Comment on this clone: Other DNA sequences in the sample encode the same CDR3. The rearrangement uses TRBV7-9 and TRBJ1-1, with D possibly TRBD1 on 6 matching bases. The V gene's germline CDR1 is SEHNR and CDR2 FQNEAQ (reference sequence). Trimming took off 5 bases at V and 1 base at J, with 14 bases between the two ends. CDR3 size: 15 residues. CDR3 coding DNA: TGTGCCAGCAGCCTATTTGACAGGCCGAACACTGAAGCTTTCTTT. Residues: CASSLFDRPNTEAFF.

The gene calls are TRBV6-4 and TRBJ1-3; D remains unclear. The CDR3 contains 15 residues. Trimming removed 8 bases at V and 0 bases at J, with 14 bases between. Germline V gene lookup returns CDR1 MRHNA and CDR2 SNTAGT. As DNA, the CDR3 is TGTGCCAGCCGCCCGACTGGGTCCTCTGGAAACACCATATATTTT. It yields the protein CASRPTGSSGNTIYF.

The CDR3 bases are TGCGCCAGCACTACGGGTGACAGGACTTCACCCCTCCACTTT. It is translated as CASTTGDRTSPLHF. The chain employs TRBV10-2 and TRBJ1-6; D is perhaps TRBD1 (6 bases). The germline V gene has CDR1 WSHSY and CDR2 SAAADI. V was cut by 7 bases and J by 9 bases, with 16 bases left in between. The CDR3 extends over 14 amino acids.

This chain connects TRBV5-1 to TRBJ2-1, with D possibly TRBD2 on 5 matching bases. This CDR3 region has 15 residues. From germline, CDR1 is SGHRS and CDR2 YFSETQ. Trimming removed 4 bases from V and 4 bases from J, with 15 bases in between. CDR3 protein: CASSALYRGYNEQFF. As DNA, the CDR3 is TGCGCCAGCAGCGCACTATACCGGGGTTACAATGAGCAGTTCTTC. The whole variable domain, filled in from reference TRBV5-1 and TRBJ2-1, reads KAGVTQTPRYLIKTRGQQVTLSCSPISGHRSVSWYQQTPGQGLQFLFEYFSETQRNKGNFPGRFSGRQFSNSRSEMNVSTLELGDSALYLCASSALYRGYNEQFFGPGTRLTVL.

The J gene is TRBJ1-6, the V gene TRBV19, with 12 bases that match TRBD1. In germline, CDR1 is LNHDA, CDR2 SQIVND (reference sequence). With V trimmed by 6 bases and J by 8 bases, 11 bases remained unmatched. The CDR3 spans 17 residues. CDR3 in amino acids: CASRANPGQGAYSPLHF. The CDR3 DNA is TGTGCCAGTAGAGCTAATCCGGGACAGGGGGCTTATTCACCCCTCCACTTT.

The CDR3 region has the DNA TGTGCCAGCAGCTTAGGGCCAGGGGTGGTCTACGAGCAGTACTTC. Its protein is CASSLGPGVVYEQYF. V usage is TRBV7-2 and J usage is TRBJ2-7; maybe TRBD1 (6 bases). Germline CDR1 and CDR2: SGHTA and FQGNSA. CDR3 size: 15 residues. With 1 base removed from V and 3 bases from J, the gap between germline ends came to 13 bases.

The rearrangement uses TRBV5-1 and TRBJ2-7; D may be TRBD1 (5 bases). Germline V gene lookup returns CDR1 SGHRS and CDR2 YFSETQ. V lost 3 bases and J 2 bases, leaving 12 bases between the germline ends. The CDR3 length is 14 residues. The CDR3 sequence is CASSYLGAPYEQYF. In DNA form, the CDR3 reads TGCGCCAGCAGCTACCTTGGGGCTCCCTACGAGCAGTACTTC.

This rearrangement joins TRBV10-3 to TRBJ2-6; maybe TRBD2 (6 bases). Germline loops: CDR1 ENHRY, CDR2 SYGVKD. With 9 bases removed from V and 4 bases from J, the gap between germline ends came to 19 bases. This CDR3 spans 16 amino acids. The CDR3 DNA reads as TGTGCCATAGGGCCCCAAACTAGCACCGGGGCCAACGTCCTGACTTTC. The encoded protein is CAIGPQTSTGANVLTF.

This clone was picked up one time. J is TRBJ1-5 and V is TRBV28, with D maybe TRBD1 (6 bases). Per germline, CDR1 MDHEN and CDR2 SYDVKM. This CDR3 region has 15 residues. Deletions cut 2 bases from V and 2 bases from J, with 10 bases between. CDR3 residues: CASSLAGGGNQPQHF. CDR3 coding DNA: TGTGCCAGCAGTTTAGCTGGGGGCGGCAATCAGCCCCAGCATTTT. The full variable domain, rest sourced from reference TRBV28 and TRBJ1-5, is DVKVTQSSRYLVKRTGEKVFLECVQDMDHENMFWYRQDPGLGLRLIYFSYDVKMKEKGDIPEGYSVSREKKERFSLILESASTNQTSMYLCASSLAGGGNQPQHFGDGTRLSIL.

The CDR3 protein is CASSLTLLAGGSYNEQFF. The CDR3 DNA sequence: TGTGCCAGCAGCTTAACCTTACTAGCGGGGGGCTCCTACAATGAGCAGTTCTTC. The chain joins TRBV7-3 to TRBJ2-1, with TRBD2 matching over 12 bases. The CDR3 totals 18 residues. The ends lost 0 bases at V and 0 bases at J; junction bases unmatched: 3. The germline gives CDR1 SGHTA, CDR2 FQGTGA.

This CDR3 reads CAWGGVMDGTGELFF. CDR3 DNA: TGTGCCTGGGGAGGGGTAATGGACGGCACCGGGGAGCTGTTTTTT. This chain joins TRBV30 and TRBJ2-2, with D perhaps matching TRBD2 (6 bases). The V gene's germline CDR1 is GTSNPN and CDR2 SVGIG (reference sequence). The V end was cut by 5 bases, the J end by 4 bases, with 17 bases between. The CDR3 length is 15 residues.

CDR3 protein: CASNLQGGFPFF. The CDR3 DNA reads TGTGCCAGCAACCTCCAAGGAGGGTTTCCGTTCTTC. J is TRBJ2-1 and V is TRBV9; weak D call: TRBD2 (6 bases). The V end was cut by 6 bases, the J end by 15 bases, with 19 bases between. This CDR3 is built from 12 residues. The germline gives CDR1 SGDLS, CDR2 YYNGEE.

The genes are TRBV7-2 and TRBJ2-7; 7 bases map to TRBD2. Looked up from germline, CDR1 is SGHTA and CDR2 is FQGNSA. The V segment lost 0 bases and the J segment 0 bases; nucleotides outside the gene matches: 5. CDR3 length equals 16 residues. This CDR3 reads CASSLAGGGLSYEQYF. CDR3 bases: TGTGCCAGCAGCTTAGCGGGGGGGGGACTCTCCTACGAGCAGTACTTC.

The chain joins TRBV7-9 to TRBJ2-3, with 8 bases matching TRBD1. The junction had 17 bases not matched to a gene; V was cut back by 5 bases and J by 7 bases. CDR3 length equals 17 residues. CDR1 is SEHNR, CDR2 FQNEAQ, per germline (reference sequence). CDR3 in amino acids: CASSVLQGATGKHTQYF. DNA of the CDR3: TGTGCCAGCAGCGTCCTCCAGGGGGCGACGGGGAAGCATACGCAGTATTTT.

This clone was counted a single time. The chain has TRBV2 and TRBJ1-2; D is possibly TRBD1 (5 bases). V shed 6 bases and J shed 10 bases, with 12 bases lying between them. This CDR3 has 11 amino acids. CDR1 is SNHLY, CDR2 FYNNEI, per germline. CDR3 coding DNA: TGTGCCAGCAGGGCCGGGGGGGACTACACCTTC. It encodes CASRAGGDYTF.

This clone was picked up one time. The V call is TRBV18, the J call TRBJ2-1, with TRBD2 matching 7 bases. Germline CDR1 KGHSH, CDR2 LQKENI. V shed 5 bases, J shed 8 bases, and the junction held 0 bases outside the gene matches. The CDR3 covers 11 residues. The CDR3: CASSGGDEQFF. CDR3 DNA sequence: TGTGCCAGCTCAGGGGGGGATGAGCAGTTCTTC. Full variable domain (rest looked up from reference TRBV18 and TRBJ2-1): NAGVMQNPRHLVRRRGQEARLRCSPMKGHSHVYWYRQLPEEGLKFMVYLQKENIIDESGMPKERFSAEFPKEGPSILRIQQVVRGDSAAYFCASSGGDEQFFGPGTRLTVL.

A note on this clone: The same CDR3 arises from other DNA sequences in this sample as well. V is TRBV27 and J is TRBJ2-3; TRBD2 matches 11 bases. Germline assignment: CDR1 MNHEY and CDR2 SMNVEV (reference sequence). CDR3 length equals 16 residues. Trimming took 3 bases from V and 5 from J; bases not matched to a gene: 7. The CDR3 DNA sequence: TGTGCCAGCAGTTTGTATAGCGGGGGGGCCCGAGATACGCAGTATTTT. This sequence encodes CASSLYSGGARDTQYF.

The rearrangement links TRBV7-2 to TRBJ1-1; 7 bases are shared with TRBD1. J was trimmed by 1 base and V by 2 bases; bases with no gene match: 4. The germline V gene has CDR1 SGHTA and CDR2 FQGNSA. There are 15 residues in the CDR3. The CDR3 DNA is TGTGCCAGCAGCTTATTGGGACAGAAGAACACTGAAGCTTTCTTT. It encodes CASSLLGQKNTEAFF. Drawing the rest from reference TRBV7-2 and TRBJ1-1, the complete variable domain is GAGVSQSPSNKVTEKGKDVELRCDPISGHTALYWYRQSLGQGLEFLIYFQGNSAPDKSGLPSDRFSAERTGGSVSTLTIQRTQQEDSAVYLCASSLLGQKNTEAFFGQGTRLTVV.